This is a list of T cell receptor beta chains from one sample in a study of low-dose radiotherapy and immunotherapy resistance in tumors. In TCRdb, the reads were re-called with MiXCR into one record per CDR3 protein. The table shows 95,000 to 100,000 distinct CDR3 sequences, with under 25% occurring only once. This material consisted of PBMCs, taken after low-dose radiotherapy plus immunotherapy. The receptor source for this set is a male donor with prostate cancer. The CDR3 runs from the conserved cysteine through the conserved F or W. The D gene is left open where the match is weak. The listing skips clone size in some rows; elsewhere it reads once, few, many or a size class.

TRBV5-1	12	-	many	TRBJ2-4	TGCGCCAGCAGCTTTGGGCGGAACATTCAGTACTTC	CASSFGRNIQYF
TRBV30	14	-	many	TRBJ2-7	TGTGCCTGGAGTATCACTCCTAATACGTACGAGCAGTACTTC	CAWSITPNTYEQYF
TRBV6-1	15	TRBD1	many	TRBJ1-2	TGTGCCAGCAGTAACCCCGACGAAGGGGGCTCGGGCTACACCTTC	CASSNPDEGGSGYTF
TRBV12-3/TRBV12-4	20	TRBD2	many	TRBJ2-1	TGTGCCAGCAGTTTAGCGATAGGGACTAGCGGGGGCCATACCTACAATGAGCAGTTCTTC	CASSLAIGTSGGHTYNEQFF
TRBV7-9	15	-	many	TRBJ2-2	TGTGCCAGCAGGGCGGGGGCCGCGAACACCGGGGAGCTGTTTTTT	CASRAGAANTGELFF
TRBV5-1	15	-	many	TRBJ2-3	TGCGCCAGCAGCTTGGGATCCGGGATTAGAGATACGCAGTATTTT	CASSLGSGIRDTQYF
TRBV6-1	17	TRBD1	few	TRBJ1-5	TGTGCCAGCAGTGACCCAGGACAGGGACGAGGCAATCAGCCCCAGCATTTT	CASSDPGQGRGNQPQHF
TRBV5-4	15	TRBD2	many	TRBJ2-3	TGTGCCAGCAGCGTCCAGCGGGGCCGCACAGATACGCAGTATTTT	CASSVQRGRTDTQYF
TRBV4-1	20	-	many	TRBJ2-6	TGCGCCAGCAGCCAACAAAAGAATTCGGGACGGAACTCTGGGGCCAACGTCCTGACTTTC	CASSQQKNSGRNSGANVLTF
TRBV3-1	15	-	many	TRBJ2-5	TGTGCCAGCAGCCACGACTGGGGGGGGGCGGAGACCCAGTACTTC	CASSHDWGGAETQYF
TRBV13	20	TRBD1	few	TRBJ2-3	TGTGCCAGCAGCTACCATTATGGGGGACAGGGAGGTTTAAGCACAGATACGCAGTATTTT	CASSYHYGGQGGLSTDTQYF
TRBV25-1	13	-	many	TRBJ1-6	TGTGCCAGCAACAGAGACTATAATTCACCCCTCCACTTT	CASNRDYNSPLHF
TRBV6-4	12	-	many	TRBJ2-3	TGTGCCAGCAGTGACTCGCTAGATACGCAGTATTTT	CASSDSLDTQYF
TRBV19	13	-	many	TRBJ2-1	TGTGCCAGTAGCCGACTAGACTACAATGAGCAGTTCTTC	CASSRLDYNEQFF
TRBV20-1	15	TRBD1	many	TRBJ1-1	TGCAGTGCTCCGGTTTCCGGGACAGGGAACACTGAAGCTTTCTTT	CSAPVSGTGNTEAFF
TRBV30	15	-	many	TRBJ2-2	TGTGCCTCGACCTTACACAGTCTACACACCGGGGAGCTGTTTTTT	CASTLHSLHTGELFF
TRBV5-1	14	-	-	TRBJ1-1	TGCGCCAGCAGCTTCCGACAGCCGAACACTGAAGCTTTCTTT	CASSFRQPNTEAFF
TRBV6-4	14	TRBD2	many	TRBJ2-3	TGTGCCAGCAGTGCAGCGGGGGCCACAGATACGCAGTATTTT	CASSAAGATDTQYF
TRBV4-1	14	-	many	TRBJ2-3	TGCGCCAGCAGCCAAGAGGAGGTACCTGATACGCAGTATTTT	CASSQEEVPDTQYF
TRBV12-5	11	-	many	TRBJ1-4	TGTGCTAGTGGTATCGGTGAAAAACTGTTTTTT	CASGIGEKLFF
TRBV12-3/TRBV12-4	13	-	many	TRBJ1-1	TGTGCCAGCAGTACGATAGGGGTCACTGAAGCTTTCTTT	CASSTIGVTEAFF
TRBV6-2/TRBV6-3	13	-	many	TRBJ2-7	TGTGCCAGCAGTTACTCGCATCGGGACGAGCAGTACTTC	CASSYSHRDEQYF
TRBV11-2	14	-	many	TRBJ2-7	TGTGCCAGCAGCTACGGTACGGGCTCCTACGAGCAGTACTTC	CASSYGTGSYEQYF
TRBV19	14	-	many	TRBJ1-4	TGTGCCAGTAGGAAGACAGGTCCAGCAGAATTGGTGTTTTTT	CASRKTGPAELVFF
TRBV4-1	12	-	many	TRBJ1-3	TGCGCCAGCAGCCAATCTGGAAACACCATATATTTT	CASSQSGNTIYF
TRBV7-9	14	-	many	TRBJ1-1	TGTGCCAGCAGCTTATTCGGGGGGAGTTCTGAAGCTTTCTTT	CASSLFGGSSEAFF
TRBV5-4	13	TRBD1	many	TRBJ2-7	TGTGCCAGCAGCGGGGGACAGTCCTACGAGCAGTACTTC	CASSGGQSYEQYF
TRBV5-1	11	-	few	TRBJ2-1	TGCGCCAGCAGCTTGTCCGTCGAGCAGTTCTTC	CASSLSVEQFF
TRBV15	15	TRBD1	many	TRBJ2-5	TGTGCCACCAGCAGGGAGACAGGGTCGAAAGAGACCCAGTACTTC	CATSRETGSKETQYF
TRBV6-6	15	TRBD1	many	TRBJ1-2	TGTGCCAGCAGTTACCCCGGGACAGGGGTCGTTGGCTACACCTTC	CASSYPGTGVVGYTF
TRBV7-9	12	TRBD2	many	TRBJ2-1	TGTGCCAGCAGCTCCTTAGCGGGAACGGGGTTCTTC	CASSSLAGTGFF
TRBV28	15	-	few	TRBJ1-6	TGTGCCAGCAGCCTGAGCCGGGCAGGGAATTCACCCCTCCACTTT	CASSLSRAGNSPLHF
TRBV7-3	14	TRBD2	many	TRBJ2-3	TGTGCCAGCAGCCCAGTTGGGGGGGCAGATACGCAGTATTTT	CASSPVGGADTQYF
TRBV5-4	16	TRBD2	many	TRBJ2-1	TGTGCCAGCAGCTTGGGCGGACTAGCGGGGGGCAGTGAGCAGTTCTTC	CASSLGGLAGGSEQFF
TRBV6-2/TRBV6-3	11	-	many	TRBJ2-7	TGTGCCAGCAGGGAAGTCTACGAGCAGTACTTC	CASREVYEQYF
TRBV19	14	-	many	TRBJ2-2	TGTGCCAGTAGTACAGACAGAAACACCGGGGAGCTGTTTTTT	CASSTDRNTGELFF
TRBV5-6	17	-	-	TRBJ2-1	TGTGCCAGCAGCTGGGGGCCGACCACAACCTCATACAATGAGCAGTTCTTC	CASSWGPTTTSYNEQFF
TRBV9	13	-	few	TRBJ2-1	TGTGCCAGCAGCGCTTGGGGCGGGTATGAGCAGTTCTTC	CASSAWGGYEQFF
TRBV13	14	-	many	TRBJ1-1	TGTGCCAGCACTTCATACGGCGAAGGGACTGAAGCTTTCTTT	CASTSYGEGTEAFF
TRBV7-6	16	-	few	TRBJ1-6	TGTGCCAGCAGCTTAGCGCAGGGGCGCATCAATTCACCCCTCCACTTT	CASSLAQGRINSPLHF
TRBV3-1	14	TRBD2	many	TRBJ2-7	TGTGCCAGCCGCCCTAGCGGGGGGGCCTACGAGCAGTACTTC	CASRPSGGAYEQYF
TRBV12-3/TRBV12-4	17	-	many	TRBJ2-1	TGTGCCAGCAGCCGATTAGATATCCTGGGGGGTTATCATGAGCAGTTCTTC	CASSRLDILGGYHEQFF
TRBV4-1	16	TRBD1	-	TRBJ2-5	TGCGCCAGCAGCCAAGAGCGCGTACAGGGGGTAGAGACCCAGTACTTC	CASSQERVQGVETQYF
TRBV6-2/TRBV6-3	15	TRBD2	-	TRBJ2-1	TGTGCCAGCAGTTACTCACCGGGGGGGCAGGTTGAGCAGTTCTTC	CASSYSPGGQVEQFF
TRBV19	14	TRBD2	-	TRBJ2-5	TGTGCCAGTAGTTTGGGACTAGCGGAGGAGACCCAGTACTTC	CASSLGLAEETQYF
TRBV7-9	14	-	-	TRBJ2-1	TGTGCCAGCAGCCACGCTAAGAGCTACAATGAGCAGTTCTTC	CASSHAKSYNEQFF
TRBV11-2	13	-	many	TRBJ2-3	TGTGCCAGCAGCTTAACCGGCGGAGATACGCAGTATTTT	CASSLTGGDTQYF
TRBV7-6	15	TRBD2	many	TRBJ2-1	TGTGCCAGCAGCGTTTTCGGCGGGGGGGACAATGAGCAGTTCTTC	CASSVFGGGDNEQFF
TRBV5-1	14	-	many	TRBJ1-2	TGCGCCAGCAGCCCCGAACGGGGGGCGTATGGCTACACCTTC	CASSPERGAYGYTF
TRBV7-6	14	-	-	TRBJ2-3	TGTGCCAGCAGCCCGACAGGCAGCACAGATACGCAGTATTTT	CASSPTGSTDTQYF
TRBV2	12	-	many	TRBJ2-5	TGTGCCAGCAGTGATGGTGGGGGCACCCAGTACTTC	CASSDGGGTQYF
TRBV6-1	14	-	few	TRBJ1-1	TGTGCCAGTGCATTTCAAGGTTGGAACACTGAAGCTTTCTTT	CASAFQGWNTEAFF
TRBV19	15	TRBD2	many	TRBJ2-5	TGTGCCAGTAGTATCTCGGGGGGGCCTCGTGAGACCCAGTACTTC	CASSISGGPRETQYF
TRBV12-3/TRBV12-4	17	-	many	TRBJ1-1	TGTGCCAGCAGTTTAATTGCAGGACAGCCCATGAACACTGAAGCTTTCTTT	CASSLIAGQPMNTEAFF